What follows describes a single T cell receptor beta chain. These data come from a study of cytomegalovirus exposure and HLA in healthy donors. Study in general: The early release's HLA-typed donors yielded approximately 81 million unique TCRs.

PCR amplification relied on 60 Vbeta primers (plus 13 Jbeta primers). Here immunoSEQ multiplex PCR was the method, and the copy in TCRdb shows in-frame clones only, minus some. Of 100,000 to 140,000 clones detected, roughly 82% appear once; the ten largest clones hold roughly 2.7%. CDR3 length equals 14 residues. Germline trimming cut 6 bases from V and 4 bases from J; bases unmatched to any gene: 7. Germline CDR1 reads MNHEY; CDR2 reads SVGAGI. This chain connects TRBV6-5 to TRBJ1-1, with TRBD1 identical over 8 bases. The clonotype originates from a man aged 30 to 39 in good health and CMV-seropositive. Specimen: PBMCs. Written as DNA, the CDR3 is TGTGCCAGCAGGATCAGGGGGCTAGCCACTGAAGCTTTCTTT. Encoded protein: CASRIRGLATEAFF.